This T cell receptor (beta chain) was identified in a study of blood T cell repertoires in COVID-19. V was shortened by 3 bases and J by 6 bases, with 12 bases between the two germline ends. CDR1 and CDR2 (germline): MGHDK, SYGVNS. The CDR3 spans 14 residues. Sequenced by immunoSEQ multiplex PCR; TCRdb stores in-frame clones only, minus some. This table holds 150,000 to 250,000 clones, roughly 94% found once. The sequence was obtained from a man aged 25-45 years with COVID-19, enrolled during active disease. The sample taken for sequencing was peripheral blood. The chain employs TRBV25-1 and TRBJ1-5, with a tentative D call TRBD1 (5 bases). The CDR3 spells CASSEAGPTQPQHF. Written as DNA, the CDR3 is TGTGCCAGCAGTGAGGCGGGGCCTACTCAGCCCCAGCATTTT.